This T cell receptor beta chain is from a study of blood T cell repertoires in COVID-19. Produced via immunoSEQ multiplex PCR; TCRdb's table is partial and in-frame only. This table has some 130,000 clones, roughly 91% appearing once. Germline CDR1 is SGHRS and CDR2 is YFSETQ. This CDR3 has 14 residues. Trimming cost V 4 bases and J 5 bases, with 15 bases left between them. This sequence joins TRBV5-1 and TRBJ2-5, with D unresolved. This sequence originates from a middle-aged man with active or convalescent COVID-19. Source material: peripheral blood. This CDR3 reads CASSPQSQAETQYF. For the CDR3, the DNA is TGCGCCAGCAGCCCGCAATCCCAGGCCGAGACCCAGTACTTC.